The 27 T cell receptor beta chains given below trace back to one sample, sequenced in a study of blood T cell repertoires in COVID-19. TCRdb's table, derived via immunoSEQ multiplex PCR, lists solely in-frame clones and lacks some. The data contain about 170,000 clones, just over 90% of them seen just once; the ten biggest clones take up about 4.9%. Material: peripheral blood. The origin of the receptors is a man between 18 and 29 years old with COVID-19, enrolled during active disease.

The rearrangement joins TRBV19 to TRBJ2-2; 9 nucleotides line up with TRBD1. This CDR3 region has 15 residues. The germline gives CDR1 LNHDA, CDR2 SQIVND (reference sequence). V trimming: 2 bases; J trimming: 6 bases; junction bases outside the gene matches: 4. In DNA form, the CDR3 reads TGTGCCAGTAGTATACCCGGGACAGGGTCCGGGGAGCTGTTTTTT. Translating it yields CASSIPGTGSGELFF. The variable domain in full, with the rest retrieved from reference TRBV19 and TRBJ2-2, is DGGITQSPKYLFRKEGQNVTLSCEQNLNHDAMYWYRQDPGQGLRLIYYSQIVNDFQKGDIAEGYSVSREKKESFPLTVTSAQKNPTAFYLCASSIPGTGSGELFFGEGSRLTVL.

This clone was detected a few times. CDR3 sequence reads: CASSRSPRYGYTF. In nucleotides, the CDR3 is TGTGCCAGCAGCCGTAGCCCACGCTATGGCTACACCTTC. V is TRBV27 and J is TRBJ1-2; no firm D call. The germline V gene encodes CDR1 MNHEY and CDR2 SMNVEV (reference sequence). With 6 bases removed from V and 4 bases from J, the gap between germline ends came to 12 bases. The CDR3 sequence is 13 residues long.

The gene calls are TRBV5-6 and TRBJ2-2; 10 nucleotides agree with TRBD2. This CDR3 region has 17 residues. Germline V gene sequence: CDR1 SGHDT, CDR2 YYEEEE. V shed 2 bases and J 4 bases; nucleotides not matched to a gene: 8. The DNA of the CDR3 is TGTGCCAGCAGCTTAGAAACGGGACTAGCGTTCACCGGGGAGCTGTTTTTT. Translation gives CASSLETGLAFTGELFF.

The chain links TRBV30 to TRBJ2-3; the match to TRBD1 covers 8 bases. V lost 2 bases and J lost 3; bases outside the gene matches: 7. CDR1 and CDR2 from the germline V gene are GTSNPN and SVGIG (reference sequence). The CDR3 consists of 15 residues. For the CDR3, the DNA is TGTGCCTGGAGTAAGACAGGGGCAAGGACAGATACGCAGTATTTT. Protein product: CAWSKTGARTDTQYF.

The chain is built from TRBV5-8 and TRBJ2-7; a weak D match, TRBD2 (6 bases). This CDR3 region has 16 residues. In germline, CDR1 is SGHTS, CDR2 YDEGEE. V was cut by 1 base and J by 5 bases, with 19 bases left in between. For the CDR3, the DNA is TGTGCCAGCAGCTTGTTGACCGGGGGTAGGGTCCACGAGCAGTACTTC. Translated: CASSLLTGGRVHEQYF.

The chain recombines TRBV27 with TRBJ2-6, with TRBD2 as a possible D gene (6 bases). Between the trimmed V and J ends, which lost 2 bases and 0 bases, there was a span of 11 bases. The CDR3 length is 17 residues. CDR1 is MNHEY, CDR2 SMNVEV, per germline (reference sequence). The CDR3 nucleotides are TGTGCCAGCAGTTTAGCGGGACGCCTCTCTGGGGCCAACGTCCTGACTTTC. Protein: CASSLAGRLSGANVLTF.

The chain employs TRBV5-1 and TRBJ2-7; 12 positions match TRBD2. The CDR3 runs to 16 residues. Per germline, CDR1 SGHRS and CDR2 YFSETQ. With 5 bases clipped from V and 0 bases from J, the junction kept 6 bases outside the gene matches. The CDR3 spells CASRATSGRSSYEQYF. The CDR3 nucleotides read TGCGCCAGCAGGGCAACTAGCGGGAGGTCCTCCTACGAGCAGTACTTC.

The rearrangement joins TRBV7-2 to TRBJ2-7, with D possibly matching TRBD2 (6 bases). CDR1 is SGHTA and CDR2 is FQGNSA in the germline V gene. V was trimmed by 0 bases and J by 3 bases, leaving 9 bases between them. This CDR3 contains 14 residues. The CDR3 here is CASSLAGSLYEQYF. DNA of the CDR3: TGTGCCAGCAGCTTAGCCGGGAGCCTCTACGAGCAGTACTTC.

This rearrangement joins TRBV28 to TRBJ1-1, with D possibly being TRBD1 (5 bases). CDR3 length equals 14 residues. Trimming took 5 bases from V and 3 from J, leaving 13 bases between them. Per the germline V gene, CDR1 is MDHEN and CDR2 is SYDVKM. The CDR3 reads CASSLYGAYTEAFF. The CDR3 DNA sequence: TGTGCCAGCAGTCTTTATGGGGCCTACACTGAAGCTTTCTTT.

The V and J genes are TRBV5-1 and TRBJ1-3; a possible D gene is TRBD1 (6 bases). The CDR3 is 16 residues long. Looked up from germline, CDR1 is SGHRS and CDR2 is YFSETQ. Trimming took off 3 bases at V and 0 bases at J, with 13 bases between the two ends. In DNA form, the CDR3 reads TGCGCCAGCAGCTCGCTAACAGGGACCTCTGGAAACACCATATATTTT. Translation: CASSSLTGTSGNTIYF.

The gene calls are TRBV7-6 and TRBJ1-2, with 8 bases aligning to TRBD1. Trimming cost V 4 bases and J 8 bases; bases outside gene matches: 12. Germline CDR1 and CDR2: SGHVS and FNYEAQ. The length of the CDR3 is 15 residues. The CDR3 DNA is TGTGCCAGCAGCTCAGGGTTATGGACAGGGCGAGGCTACACCTTC. It translates to CASSSGLWTGRGYTF.

CDR3 in DNA: TGTGCCAGTCCAGACAGGACAGGGTGTAATCAAGTGGTCTACGAGCAGTACTTC. It is translated as CASPDRTGCNQVVYEQYF. V gene TRBV3-1 (or the pseudogene TRBV3-2) combines with J gene TRBJ2-7, with 8 bases lining up with TRBD1. Per the germline V gene, CDR1 is LGHDT and CDR2 is YNNKEL (reference sequence). Trimming cost V 9 bases and J 3 bases; bases outside gene matches: 22. The CDR3 has 18 amino acids.

This clone was recorded only once. V and J are TRBV5-4 and TRBJ1-1, with D perhaps TRBD1 (5 bases). From germline, CDR1 is SGHNT and CDR2 YYREEE (reference sequence). This CDR3 comprises 12 residues. Trimming cost V 3 bases and J 11 bases, with 14 bases left between them. The chain's CDR3 is CASSSTGRGAFF. CDR3 nucleotide sequence: TGTGCCAGCAGCTCAACGGGGCGGGGGGCTTTCTTT.

This chain connects TRBV6-5 to TRBJ1-1, with TRBD1 as a possible D gene (6 bases). The CDR3 sequence is 15 residues long. Germline V gene lookup returns CDR1 MNHEY and CDR2 SVGAGI. The V end was cut by 6 bases, the J end by 1 base, with 15 bases between. The DNA for the CDR3 is TGTGCCAGCAGGGTGAACGGACAGCCGAACACTGAAGCTTTCTTT. Protein: CASRVNGQPNTEAFF.

The CDR3 DNA sequence: TGTGCCAGCAGTGAAGTGAGGACAGGGTTTGGCTACACCTTC. Protein: CASSEVRTGFGYTF. This chain connects TRBV2 to TRBJ1-2; 8 bases are a match to TRBD1. Unmatched junction bases numbered 5, after V lost 1 base and J lost 7 bases. Looked up from germline, CDR1 is SNHLY and CDR2 is FYNNEI. The CDR3 has 14 residues.

The CDR3 here is CASSRIQGVDEKLFF. For the CDR3, the DNA is TGTGCCAGCAGTCGTATACAGGGGGTTGATGAAAAACTGTTTTTT. The gene calls are TRBV27 and TRBJ1-4; 8 bases match TRBD1. This CDR3 comprises 15 residues. The germline gives CDR1 MNHEY, CDR2 SMNVEV (reference sequence). The V segment lost 5 bases and the J segment 6 bases; nucleotides outside the gene matches: 8.

The J gene is TRBJ2-7, the V gene TRBV10-3; D gene ambiguous. The V end lost 6 bases, the J end lost 3 bases, and 9 bases lay between the germline ends. The CDR3 has 12 amino acids. The germline CDR1 and CDR2 sequences are ENHRY and SYGVKD. The DNA for the CDR3 is TGTGCCATCAGCCCCGGGTTCTACGAGCAGTACTTC. Amino acid sequence: CAISPGFYEQYF.

The V gene is TRBV5-5, the J gene TRBJ2-1, with a tentative D call TRBD2 (5 bases). Germline V gene lookup returns CDR1 SGHKS and CDR2 YYEKEE (reference sequence). V was clipped by 3 bases and J by 9 bases, with 10 bases between them. CDR3 length: 12 amino acids. The CDR3 nucleotides read TGTGCCAGCAGCTCGACTAATTTTGAGCAGTTCTTC. Translating it yields CASSSTNFEQFF.

V and J are TRBV6-5 and TRBJ2-1, with TRBD2 identical over 7 bases. The CDR3 length is 15 residues. Unmatched junction bases numbered 5, after V lost 6 bases and J lost 0 bases. Looked up from germline, CDR1 is MNHEY and CDR2 is SVGAGI. CDR3 sequence: CASRTTSDSYNEQFF. Written as DNA, the CDR3 is TGTGCCAGCAGGACCACTAGCGACTCCTACAATGAGCAGTTCTTC.

The chain has TRBV7-6 and TRBJ2-5; D is undetermined. This CDR3 is built from 15 residues. The V gene's germline CDR1 is SGHVS and CDR2 FNYEAQ. V lost 3 bases, J lost 1 base, and 12 bases lay in between. CDR3 region: CASSFGTAPQETQYF. The CDR3 nucleotides read TGTGCCAGCAGCTTCGGTACCGCTCCCCAAGAGACCCAGTACTTC.

The chain joins TRBV30 to TRBJ2-5; 7 bases fit TRBD2. Germline CDR1 is GTSNPN and CDR2 is SVGIG (reference sequence). This CDR3 comprises 13 residues. The V and J ends lost 3 bases and 4 bases, in that order; junction bases with no gene match: 5. CDR3 region: CAWRLAAPETQYF. The CDR3, as DNA: TGTGCCTGGAGGCTAGCGGCCCCAGAGACCCAGTACTTC.

V usage is TRBV24-1 and J usage is TRBJ2-3, with a tentative D call TRBD1 (6 bases). Germline assignment: CDR1 KGHDR and CDR2 SFDVKD. CDR3 length: 16 amino acids. V dropped 2 bases and J dropped 4 bases, with 15 bases sitting between them. The CDR3 region is CATSDSHRAPPDTQYF. The CDR3 DNA sequence: TGTGCCACCAGTGATTCCCACAGGGCTCCCCCAGATACGCAGTATTTT.

The chain uses TRBV11-3 and TRBJ2-1, with D hard to call. The CDR3 is 14 amino acids. Trimming removed 0 bases from V and 4 bases from J, with 7 bases in between. From germline, CDR1 is SGHNT and CDR2 YENEEA. CDR3 sequence reads: CASSLDSGYNEQFF. The CDR3 region has the DNA TGTGCCAGCAGCTTAGATTCCGGGTACAATGAGCAGTTCTTC.

This clone was detected only once. The rearrangement uses TRBV5-6 and TRBJ1-1, with 8 bases fitting TRBD1. V lost 3 bases, J lost 10 bases, and 5 bases stayed unmatched. Germline CDR1 reads SGHDT; CDR2 reads YYEEEE. The CDR3 extends over 12 amino acids. The chain's CDR3 is CASSYSGGLAFF. CDR3 coding DNA: TGTGCCAGCAGCTACTCAGGGGGCTTAGCTTTCTTT.

The V gene is TRBV29-1, the J gene TRBJ1-1; 8 bases agree with TRBD1. The length of the CDR3 is 13 residues. The V and J ends lost 6 bases and 0 bases, in that order; junction bases with no gene match: 3. Germline V gene data show CDR1 as SQVTM and CDR2 as ANQGSEA. The CDR3 sequence: CSVRTGMNTEAFF. For the CDR3, the DNA is TGCAGCGTACGGACAGGGATGAACACTGAAGCTTTCTTT.

This rearrangement joins TRBV7-3 to TRBJ2-3; TRBD2 matches at 10 bases. Germline assignment: CDR1 SGHTA and CDR2 FQGTGA. Trimming cost V 1 base and J 3 bases; bases outside gene matches: 4. The CDR3 is made up of 16 amino acids. DNA for the CDR3: TGTGCCAGCAGCTTAAGGCCTAGCGGGAGTACAGATACGCAGTATTTT. Protein sequence: CASSLRPSGSTDTQYF.

The genes are TRBV5-4 and TRBJ1-1; no firm D call. The CDR3 spans 12 residues. Trimming removed 5 bases from V and 1 base from J, with 6 bases in between. From germline, CDR1 is SGHNT and CDR2 YYREEE (reference sequence). The CDR3 DNA follows: TGTGCCAGCAGGGCTGGGAACACTGAAGCTTTCTTT. It translates to CASRAGNTEAFF.